Each of the 30 T cell receptor beta chains below was sequenced from the same sample in a study of T cells in Graves' hyperthyroidism and ophthalmopathy. Amplified regions were TCR beta CDR3 sequences from RNA transcripts. A set of HTBI primers served as the primers for a first-round RT-PCR of the TCR CDR3. MiXCR was run by TCRdb on the multiplex PCR reads, yielding one entry per CDR3 protein. Among a few hundred thousand distinct CDR3 sequences listed, roughly 15% were seen once. The sequenced material came from blood. All receptors come from a woman aged 40 to 50 with Graves' hyperthyroidism that later progressed to Graves' ophthalmopathy.

At least ten counts were recorded for this clonotype. V is TRBV6-1 and J is TRBJ2-7, with D hard to call. V lost 6 bases and J lost 0, with 12 bases in between. The V gene's germline CDR1 is MNHNS and CDR2 SASEGT. CDR3 length: 14 residues. The CDR3 sequence: CASRDTVLSYEQYF. DNA for the CDR3: TGTGCCAGCAGAGACACGGTCCTCTCCTACGAGCAGTACTTC.

The sample holds many counts of this clonotype. The V call is TRBV7-2, the J call TRBJ2-1, with 7 nucleotides matching TRBD2. The germline V gene encodes CDR1 SGHTA and CDR2 FQGNSA. This CDR3 is 18 amino acids long. With 5 bases clipped from V and 4 bases from J, the junction kept 17 bases outside the gene matches. The CDR3 region is CASSLLDLRDGRYNEQFF. CDR3 nucleotide sequence: TGTGCCAGCAGCCTCTTGGATTTGCGCGACGGGAGGTACAATGAGCAGTTCTTC.

Many counts were recorded for this clonotype. The J gene is TRBJ2-3, the V gene TRBV29-1, with D possibly being TRBD2 (5 bases). Trimming removed 4 bases from V and 5 bases from J, with 19 bases in between. CDR3 length: 15 residues. From germline, CDR1 is SQVTM and CDR2 ANQGSEA. CDR3 protein: CSVGPTEAPLDTQYF. In nucleotides, the CDR3 is TGCAGCGTTGGCCCAACGGAGGCTCCCTTAGATACGCAGTATTTT.

The sample holds many counts of this clonotype. CDR3 in DNA: TGTGCCAGCAGCCACCGGGACAGAAACAACGAGCAGTACTTC. Encoded protein: CASSHRDRNNEQYF. The chain carries TRBV13 and TRBJ2-7, with 7 bases aligning to TRBD1. Losses at the gene ends were 5 bases for V and 5 bases for J; bases not matched to a gene: 9. In germline, CDR1 is PRHDT, CDR2 FYEKMQ (reference sequence). The CDR3 extends over 14 amino acids.

This clonotype was detected ten times or more. The chain employs TRBV28 and TRBJ1-1; a weak D match, TRBD1 (5 bases). Germline CDR1 MDHEN, CDR2 SYDVKM. The CDR3 contains 13 residues. V lost 5 bases and J lost 4, with 11 bases in between. The CDR3 spells CASSPFGGTEAFF. The CDR3 DNA is TGTGCCAGCAGTCCCTTCGGGGGCACTGAAGCTTTCTTT.

This clonotype was observed many times. J is TRBJ1-1 and V is TRBV2; D is ambiguous. Germline-derived CDR1 and CDR2 are SNHLY and FYNNEI. The CDR3 covers 17 residues. Trimming removed 4 bases from V and 6 bases from J, with 24 bases in between. In DNA, the CDR3 is TGTGCCAGCAGTGGGATGGGTGGGTGGGTGGTGGTCTCTGAAGCTTTCTTT. Translation gives CASSGMGGWVVVSEAFF.

The DNA of the CDR3 is TGTGCCAGCAGCCCAAGGACAGGGGGCGACTATGGCTACACCTTC. It codes for CASSPRTGGDYGYTF. This chain uses TRBV7-9 with TRBJ1-2; 11 positions match TRBD1. CDR3 length equals 15 residues. Germline V gene sequence: CDR1 SEHNR, CDR2 FQNEAQ (reference sequence). J gave up 3 bases and V 5 bases, and 5 bases lay outside the gene matches. The full variable domain, rest sourced from reference TRBV7-9 and TRBJ1-2, is DTGVSQNPRHKITKRGQNVTFRCDPISEHNRLYWYRQTLGQGPEFLTYFQNEAQLEKSRLLSDRFSAERPKGSFSTLEIQRTEQGDSAMYLCASSPRTGGDYGYTFGSGTRLTVV.

This clonotype was picked up many times. The gene calls are TRBV14 and TRBJ2-1; D ambiguous. This CDR3 is built from 14 residues. In germline, CDR1 is SGHDN, CDR2 FVKESK. V shed 1 base and J shed 4 bases, with 8 bases lying between them. CDR3 coding DNA: TGTGCCAGCAGCCAAGTTAGAGTTTACAATGAGCAGTTCTTC. Amino acid sequence: CASSQVRVYNEQFF.

Remarks on this clonotype: Being one base from a much bigger clone, this may be a read error. The V and J genes are TRBV28 and TRBJ2-4, with TRBD1 matching over 7 bases. The CDR3 runs 12 residues. Germline lookup yields CDR1 MDHEN and CDR2 SYDVKM. CDR3 DNA sequence: TGTGCCAACAGTTTCCGACAGGGCCGTCAGTACTTC. Amino acids: CANSFRQGRQYF.

Only one count was recorded for this clonotype. Mismatch with germline at one junction end may stem from a read error. V gene TRBV11-2 combines with J gene TRBJ1-1, with a weak D call TRBD1 (5 bases). This CDR3 is built from 15 residues. The germline CDR1 and CDR2 sequences are SGHAT and FQNNGV. The CDR3 reads CASSFFGRGDTESFF. The DNA for the CDR3 is TGTGCCAGCAGCTTCTTTGGGAGGGGCGACACTGAATCTTTCTTT. Full variable domain (missing parts from reference TRBV11-2 and TRBJ1-1): EAGVAQSPRYKIIEKRQSVAFWCNPISGHATLYWYQQILGQGPKLLIQFQNNGVVDDSQLPKDRFSAERLKGVDSTLKIQPAKLEDSAVYLCASSFFGRGDTESFFGQGTRLTVV.

Many counts were recorded for this clonotype. The rearrangement joins TRBV3-1 to TRBJ2-2; tentative D call: TRBD2 (6 bases). This CDR3 has 17 amino acids. Germline CDR1 reads LGHDT; CDR2 reads YNNKEL (reference sequence). Between the trimmed V and J ends, which lost 1 base and 2 bases, there was a span of 14 bases. This CDR3 is CASSQVSGTLNTGELFF. The CDR3 DNA is TGTGCCAGCAGCCAAGTATCAGGGACTCTCAACACCGGGGAGCTGTTTTTT.

Many counts were recorded for this clonotype. The rearrangement uses TRBV18 and TRBJ1-6, with a tentative D call TRBD1 (5 bases). Trimming removed 6 bases at V and 8 bases at J, with 17 bases between. The CDR3 sequence is 15 residues long. Looked up from germline, CDR1 is KGHSH and CDR2 is LQKENI. CDR3 protein: CASSQSGTWDSPLHF. The CDR3 DNA follows: TGTGCCAGCTCGCAAAGCGGGACCTGGGATTCACCCCTCCACTTT.

This clonotype was counted ten times or more. This chain joins TRBV29-1 and TRBJ2-7, with a possible D match to TRBD1 (6 bases). The CDR3 has 12 residues. In germline, CDR1 is SQVTM, CDR2 ANQGSEA. Trimming removed 4 bases at V and 2 bases at J, with 9 bases between. CDR3 amino acids: CSVVGTTYEQYF. As DNA, the CDR3 is TGCAGCGTTGTAGGGACAACCTACGAGCAGTACTTC.

V and J are TRBV2 and TRBJ1-5; D might be TRBD1 (5 bases). Germline CDR1 SNHLY, CDR2 FYNNEI. V was shortened by 6 bases and J by 3 bases, with 12 bases between the two germline ends. This CDR3 comprises 14 residues. The CDR3 DNA sequence: TGTGCCAGCAGAAAAATGGGGCCCAATCAGCCCCAGCATTTT. Its protein product is CASRKMGPNQPQHF.

This clonotype was recorded many times. The rearrangement links TRBV6-1 to TRBJ1-4; D not resolved. The CDR3 has 15 residues. CDR1 and CDR2 from the germline V gene are MNHNS and SASEGT. The ends were cut back, 4 bases at V and 2 bases at J, with 11 bases in the middle. CDR3 bases: TGTGCCAGCAGTGGGGGAGCCGGGACTAATGAAAAACTGTTTTTT. This codes for CASSGGAGTNEKLFF.

This clonotype was counted many times. The rearrangement links TRBV30 to TRBJ2-4; 7 bases align to TRBD2. CDR1 and CDR2 (germline): GTSNPN, SVGIG (reference sequence). CDR3 length equals 14 residues. The V and J ends lost 2 bases and 9 bases, in that order; junction bases with no gene match: 10. The CDR3 loop is CAWSKGGRFGIQYF. The CDR3, as DNA: TGTGCCTGGAGTAAGGGCGGGAGATTCGGCATTCAGTACTTC.

The genes are TRBV6-1 and TRBJ2-1; possibly TRBD1 or TRBD2 for D (5 bases each). The CDR3 sequence is 14 residues long. The germline V gene encodes CDR1 MNHNS and CDR2 SASEGT. Trimming cost V 6 bases and J 2 bases, with 11 bases left between them. The CDR3 DNA reads as TGTGCCAGCAGCACCGGGACCGCCTACAATGAGCAGTTCTTC. Translation gives CASSTGTAYNEQFF.

This clonotype showed up many times. The chain uses TRBV12-3 or TRBV12-4 and TRBJ2-5; TRBD1 agrees at 10 bases. The CDR3 loop spans 15 amino acids. After removal of 3 bases from V and 4 bases from J, the junction contained 5 bases not matched to a gene. CDR3 bases: TGTGCCAGCAGTTTCGACAGGGGGCGAGGAGAGACCCAGTACTTC. Its translation: CASSFDRGRGETQYF.

In this sample, this clonotype turned up many times. The genes are TRBV30 and TRBJ1-1; D not certain. From germline, CDR1 is GTSNPN and CDR2 SVGIG (reference sequence). Trimming removed 8 bases from V and 1 base from J, with 11 bases in between. This CDR3 has 12 amino acids. The CDR3 protein is CAHSLGNTEAFF. The CDR3 DNA sequence: TGTGCCCATTCCCTCGGGAACACTGAAGCTTTCTTT.

This clonotype has just a few counts. The rearrangement joins TRBV10-3 to TRBJ2-5; 7 bases are shared with TRBD1. Germline CDR1 is ENHRY and CDR2 is SYGVKD. V shed 0 bases and J 4 bases; nucleotides not matched to a gene: 5. The CDR3 is made up of 15 amino acids. The CDR3: CAISESPTGTETQYF. The DNA for the CDR3 is TGTGCCATCAGTGAGTCCCCGACAGGGACAGAGACCCAGTACTTC.

The V and J genes are TRBV7-2 and TRBJ1-5; maybe TRBD1 (5 bases). Trimming shortened V by 5 bases and J by 3 bases, and 8 bases separated the two germline ends. This CDR3 region has 13 residues. Germline V gene data show CDR1 as SGHTA and CDR2 as FQGNSA. CDR3: CASSRQNNQPQHF. The CDR3 DNA follows: TGTGCCAGCAGCCGACAGAACAATCAGCCCCAGCATTTT.

In this sample, this clonotype turned up many times. This rearrangement joins TRBV11-3 to TRBJ1-1; possibly TRBD1 for D (5 bases). Germline V gene sequence: CDR1 SGHNT, CDR2 YENEEA. The CDR3 has 14 amino acids. V was clipped by 5 bases and J by 4 bases, with 14 bases between them. This chain's CDR3 is CASSHKGRATEAFF. CDR3 nucleotide sequence: TGTGCCAGCAGCCATAAAGGCAGGGCCACTGAAGCTTTCTTT.

This clonotype appeared a few times. This chain joins TRBV28 and TRBJ2-4; 7 bases agree with TRBD1. Trimming removed 2 bases from V and 4 bases from J; junction bases left unmatched: 5. The germline V gene has CDR1 MDHEN and CDR2 SYDVKM. The CDR3 length is 15 residues. The CDR3: CASSLTTGAKNIQYF. The CDR3 nucleotides read TGTGCCAGCAGTTTAACTACAGGGGCAAAAAACATTCAGTACTTC.

In its sample, this clonotype was seen many times. The V gene is TRBV30, the J gene TRBJ2-5, with D possibly being TRBD1 (5 bases). This CDR3 has 13 amino acids. Germline CDR1 and CDR2: GTSNPN and SVGIG (reference sequence). V was shortened by 5 bases and J by 1 base, with 11 bases between the two germline ends. Here the CDR3 reads CAWFAGAQETQYF. In nucleotides, the CDR3 is TGTGCCTGGTTCGCTGGGGCCCAAGAGACCCAGTACTTC.

The rearrangement uses TRBV5-1 and TRBJ2-2, with a possible D match to TRBD2 (5 bases). The V end lost 6 bases, the J end lost 4 bases, and 10 bases lay between the germline ends. Germline CDR1 and CDR2: SGHRS and YFSETQ. The CDR3 sequence is 13 residues long. The CDR3 DNA follows: TGCGCCAGCATTCCGGACTCCACCGGGGAGCTGTTTTTT. This encodes CASIPDSTGELFF.

Note on this clonotype: This may be a read error: a much more frequent sequence differs by one nucleotide. This chain joins TRBV20-1 and TRBJ2-1; either TRBD1 or TRBD2 may supply D (6 bases each). This CDR3 has 14 amino acids. CDR1 is DFQATT and CDR2 is SNEGSKA in the germline V gene (reference sequence). The CDR3 loop reads CSPTRGGSPNEQLF. Written as DNA, the CDR3 is TGCAGTCCCACACGAGGGGGGAGTCCAAATGAGCAGCTCTTC.

The chain carries TRBV2 and TRBJ1-6; D is perhaps TRBD1 (5 bases). V shed 6 bases and J shed 5 bases, with 11 bases lying between them. The germline V gene has CDR1 SNHLY and CDR2 FYNNEI. This CDR3 spans 14 amino acids. CDR3 nucleotide sequence: TGTGCCAGCAGACCCTCGGGGGATAATTCACCCCTCCACTTT. It translates to CASRPSGDNSPLHF. The variable domain in full, completed from reference TRBV2 and TRBJ1-6, reads EPEVTQTPSHQVTQMGQEVILRCVPISNHLYFYWYRQILGQKVEFLVSFYNNEISEKSEIFDDQFSVERPDGSNFTLKIRSTKLEDSAMYFCASRPSGDNSPLHFGNGTRLTVT.

This clonotype was counted only a few times. V gene TRBV7-9 combines with J gene TRBJ1-1, with TRBD1 matching 9 bases. The length of the CDR3 is 16 residues. In germline, CDR1 is SEHNR, CDR2 FQNEAQ (reference sequence). The junction had 10 bases not matched to a gene; V was cut back by 2 bases and J by 6 bases. CDR3 sequence: CASSLSFKGDRAEAFF. In DNA form, the CDR3 reads TGTGCCAGCAGCTTATCATTCAAGGGGGACAGGGCTGAAGCTTTCTTT.

This clonotype was detected many times. This chain joins TRBV18 and TRBJ1-1; D is ambiguous. There are 14 residues in the CDR3. V dropped 0 bases and J dropped 7 bases, with 12 bases sitting between them. Germline CDR1 is KGHSH and CDR2 is LQKENI. The chain's CDR3 is CASSPPERPSEAFF. The DNA for the CDR3 is TGTGCCAGCTCACCACCGGAAAGACCTAGTGAAGCTTTCTTT.

This clonotype came up many times. In DNA form, the CDR3 reads TGTGCCTCGGCTGGAAACACCATATATTTT. This encodes CASAGNTIYF. The chain employs TRBV10-3 and TRBJ1-3, with unresolved D. The CDR3 is 10 amino acids. CDR1 is ENHRY, CDR2 SYGVKD, per germline. V dropped 11 bases and J dropped 2 bases, with 4 bases sitting between them.